One and the same sample provided the 28 T cell receptor beta chains below, sequenced in a study of blood T cell repertoires in COVID-19. Data came from immunoSEQ multiplex PCR; TCRdb stores just in-frame clones and leaves some out. This sample has 150,000 or so clones; about 85% occur once, and the top ten carry more than 5%. Sequenced sample: peripheral blood. The receptors shown here come from a woman between 45 and 65 years old with COVID-19, enrolled during active disease.

The chain recombines TRBV11-1 with TRBJ2-5; a possible D gene is TRBD2 (6 bases). Trimming cost V 4 bases and J 5 bases, with 14 bases left between them. CDR1 is SGHAT, CDR2 FQDESV, per germline (reference sequence). The CDR3 loop spans 14 amino acids. CDR3 in amino acids: CASSSGRGEETQYF. CDR3 bases: TGTGCCAGCAGCTCAGGGCGGGGCGAGGAGACCCAGTACTTC.

The V gene is TRBV11-3, the J gene TRBJ2-3; D is undetermined. V was cut by 0 bases and J by 0 bases, with 13 bases left in between. This CDR3 contains 17 residues. CDR1 is SGHNT, CDR2 YENEEA, per germline. CDR3 DNA: TGTGCCAGCAGCTTAGATCTCTGGCTGACTAGCACAGATACGCAGTATTTT. As protein: CASSLDLWLTSTDTQYF.

The chain uses TRBV7-2 and TRBJ2-5; 9 positions agree with TRBD1. Per germline, CDR1 SGHTA and CDR2 FQGNSA. CDR3 size: 18 residues. Losses at the gene ends were 6 bases for V and 4 bases for J; bases not matched to a gene: 18. DNA for the CDR3: TGTGCCAGCAGTCTCCCGGGACAGGGACGACTTGTTGGAGAGACCCAGTACTTC. Its translation: CASSLPGQGRLVGETQYF.

This chain connects TRBV18 to TRBJ1-5, with D unclear. The ends were cut back, 3 bases at V and 0 bases at J, with 6 bases in the middle. Germline CDR1 reads KGHSH; CDR2 reads LQKENI. The CDR3 has 14 residues. CDR3 nucleotides: TGTGCCAGCTCACCTCAGGATAGCAATCAGCCCCAGCATTTT. Its translation is CASSPQDSNQPQHF.

Written as DNA, the CDR3 is TGTGCCAGCAGCTCAAACGAGCAGTACTTC. Amino acids: CASSSNEQYF. The chain couples TRBV7-9 to TRBJ2-7; D is unclear. V was shortened by 4 bases and J by 5 bases, with 3 bases between the two germline ends. The length of the CDR3 is 10 residues. Germline values: CDR1 SEHNR, CDR2 FQNEAQ (reference sequence).

V is TRBV19 and J is TRBJ2-7; possible D gene TRBD1, 6 bases. Germline lookup yields CDR1 LNHDA and CDR2 SQIVND (reference sequence). Deletions cut 10 bases from V and 2 bases from J, with 15 bases between. The length of the CDR3 is 13 residues. CDR3 loop: CATRQEHTYEQYF. In nucleotides, the CDR3 is TGTGCCACCAGACAGGAACATACCTACGAGCAGTACTTC.

The chain has TRBV6-1 and TRBJ2-7, with 8 bases that match TRBD1. The V segment lost 2 bases and the J segment 5 bases; nucleotides outside the gene matches: 14. From germline, CDR1 is MNHNS and CDR2 SASEGT. This CDR3 has 17 residues. Here the CDR3 DNA reads TGTGCCAGCAGTGAACCCGGAACCGGACAGGGCCCAAACGAGCAGTACTTC. Protein: CASSEPGTGQGPNEQYF.

The chain links TRBV29-1 to TRBJ2-4; D may be TRBD2 (5 bases). The CDR3 sequence is 12 residues long. Trimming left V 6 bases short and J 5 bases short, with 11 bases between. The V gene's germline CDR1 is SQVTM and CDR2 ANQGSEA. The chain's CDR3 is CSVKIGENIQYF. In DNA form, the CDR3 reads TGCAGCGTAAAGATCGGGGAAAACATTCAGTACTTC.

This chain connects TRBV11-3 to TRBJ1-1, with D perhaps matching TRBD1 (5 bases). This CDR3 has 16 amino acids. CDR1 is SGHNT, CDR2 YENEEA, per germline. The V end was cut by 0 bases, the J end by 1 base, with 12 bases between. CDR3 nucleotides: TGTGCCAGCAGCTTAGATGTGGGGCCGACGAACACTGAAGCTTTCTTT. This encodes CASSLDVGPTNTEAFF. Complete variable domain (other parts from reference TRBV11-3 and TRBJ1-1): EAGVVQSPRYKIIEKKQPVAFWCNPISGHNTLYWYLQNLGQGPELLIRYENEEAVDDSQLPKDRFSAERLKGVDSTLKIQPAELGDSAVYLCASSLDVGPTNTEAFFGQGTRLTVV.

The rearrangement joins TRBV6-5 to TRBJ2-2, with D possibly being TRBD1 (6 bases). CDR1 and CDR2 from the germline V gene are MNHEY and SVGAGI. CDR3 length equals 15 residues. V gave up 7 bases and J gave up 0 bases, with 12 bases separating them. The CDR3 coding sequence is TGTGCCAGCACCCTGGGGGCGGCGAACACCGGGGAGCTGTTTTTT. It encodes CASTLGAANTGELFF.

CDR3 in amino acids: CASSISGLAGGYNEQFF. CDR3 bases: TGTGCCAGTAGTATATCCGGACTAGCGGGGGGTTACAATGAGCAGTTCTTC. The chain joins TRBV19 to TRBJ2-1; 14 positions match TRBD2. The V gene end was trimmed by 2 bases and the J gene end by 4 bases; junction bases not matched to a gene: 4. This CDR3 has 17 amino acids. Germline CDR1 LNHDA, CDR2 SQIVND (reference sequence).

As DNA, the CDR3 is TGTGCCAGCAGGGGGACAGCTAGCAATCAGCCCCAGCATTTT. This gives the protein CASRGTASNQPQHF. The chain uses TRBV6-5 and TRBJ1-5; 7 bases align to TRBD1. J was trimmed by 0 bases and V by 6 bases; bases with no gene match: 2. CDR3 length: 14 residues. Germline CDR1 and CDR2: MNHEY and SVGAGI.

The rearrangement links TRBV12-3 or TRBV12-4 to TRBJ1-4, with TRBD1 matching 8 bases. The CDR3 extends over 13 amino acids. V shed 8 bases and J 8 bases; nucleotides not matched to a gene: 7. The CDR3 loop is CASSGTGGEKLFF. The CDR3 region has the DNA TGTGCCAGCTCCGGGACAGGAGGGGAAAAACTGTTTTTT.

The chain has TRBV3-1 (or the pseudogene TRBV3-2) and TRBJ2-6; D is unclear. Germline V gene lookup returns CDR1 LGHDT and CDR2 YNNKEL (reference sequence). The V gene lost 4 bases and the J gene lost 2 bases, with 3 bases spanning the gap. This CDR3 is built from 13 residues. CDR3 sequence reads: CASSPTGANVLTF. The DNA for the CDR3 is TGTGCCAGCAGCCCAACTGGGGCCAACGTCCTGACTTTC.

V usage is TRBV19 and J usage is TRBJ2-1; tentatively, D is TRBD2 (6 bases). CDR1 and CDR2 (germline): LNHDA, SQIVND (reference sequence). The V gene lost 3 bases and the J gene lost 5 bases, with 14 bases spanning the gap. The CDR3 sequence is 15 residues long. CDR3 sequence reads: CASSIQGGPNNEQFF. DNA for the CDR3: TGTGCCAGTAGTATTCAGGGAGGACCCAACAATGAGCAGTTCTTC.

This clone has only one observation. The rearrangement uses TRBV29-1 and TRBJ2-5, with D tentatively TRBD2 (5 bases). Trimming took off 4 bases at V and 2 bases at J, with 11 bases between the two ends. Germline V CDR1 and CDR2: SQVTM, ANQGSEA. The CDR3 is 13 residues long. Here the CDR3 reads CSVARGPQETQYF. The CDR3 region has the DNA TGCAGCGTTGCCCGCGGGCCTCAAGAGACCCAGTACTTC.

This clone has just a few counts. The chain is built from TRBV20-1 and TRBJ1-2; no definite D call. The germline V gene has CDR1 DFQATT and CDR2 SNEGSKA (reference sequence). With 7 bases removed from V and 2 bases from J, the gap between germline ends came to 8 bases. This CDR3 contains 11 residues. Here the CDR3 reads CSVSQNYGYTF. DNA of the CDR3: TGCAGTGTAAGTCAGAACTATGGCTACACCTTC.

The chain combines TRBV4-1 with TRBJ1-1; TRBD1 aligns across 8 bases. V lost 4 bases and J lost 0; bases outside the gene matches: 19. CDR1 is MGHRA, CDR2 YSYEKL, per germline. There are 20 residues in the CDR3. This CDR3 is CASSPRITRTGRTMNTEAFF. The CDR3, as DNA: TGCGCCAGCAGCCCACGGATTACAAGGACAGGGCGTACCATGAACACTGAAGCTTTCTTT.

The rearrangement links TRBV19 to TRBJ1-1; D gene ambiguous. The V gene's germline CDR1 is LNHDA and CDR2 SQIVND (reference sequence). The length of the CDR3 is 14 residues. V shed 1 base and J shed 1 base, with 7 bases lying between them. The CDR3 nucleotides read TGTGCCAGTAGTATAGGGCATCGGAACACTGAAGCTTTCTTT. It codes for CASSIGHRNTEAFF.

This clone came up once. The chain recombines TRBV27 with TRBJ2-7; D might be TRBD2 (6 bases). The length of the CDR3 is 13 residues. V lost 6 bases, J lost 0 bases, and 9 bases lay in between. Germline V lookup: CDR1 MNHEY, CDR2 SMNVEV (reference sequence). The CDR3 nucleotides read TGTGCCAGCAGCACTAGCTTCTCCTACGAGCAGTACTTC. The encoded protein is CASSTSFSYEQYF.

The rearrangement uses TRBV19 and TRBJ1-1; D might be TRBD1 (5 bases). Germline V gene sequence: CDR1 LNHDA, CDR2 SQIVND (reference sequence). Trimming took off 1 base at V and 7 bases at J, with 13 bases between the two ends. The CDR3 is made up of 14 amino acids. The CDR3 spells CASSIGPGLGEAFF. CDR3 sequence (DNA): TGTGCCAGTAGTATAGGACCAGGGCTGGGTGAAGCTTTCTTT.

This clone was counted many times. This chain connects TRBV5-1 to TRBJ1-3; D might be TRBD1 (5 bases). The V gene lost 5 bases and the J gene lost 0 bases, with 12 bases spanning the gap. The CDR3 is 15 amino acids. Germline-derived CDR1 and CDR2 are SGHRS and YFSETQ. The CDR3 DNA follows: TGCGCCAGCAGTCCCGACAGCGTCTCTGGAAACACCATATATTTT. Encoded protein: CASSPDSVSGNTIYF.

This clone was found a few times. CDR3 nucleotides: TGTGCCAGCAGCTTGGGACTAGCGGGGAACACCGGGGAGCTGTTTTTT. This gives the protein CASSLGLAGNTGELFF. The rearrangement links TRBV11-1 to TRBJ2-2; TRBD2 agrees at 12 bases. The CDR3 covers 16 residues. The germline gives CDR1 SGHAT, CDR2 FQDESV (reference sequence). V was clipped by 3 bases and J by 1 base; unmatched bases: 0.

CDR3: CASSFLAGGRETQYF. CDR3 DNA: TGTGCCAGCAGCTTTCTAGCGGGGGGGCGGGAGACCCAGTACTTC. The chain uses TRBV7-6 and TRBJ2-5; 12 positions agree with TRBD2. Germline assignment: CDR1 SGHVS and CDR2 FNYEAQ. The CDR3 has 15 amino acids. V trimming: 3 bases; J trimming: 5 bases; junction bases outside the gene matches: 4.

The CDR3: CAISDNNYGYTF. CDR3 in DNA: TGTGCCATCAGTGATAATAACTATGGCTACACCTTC. The chain is built from TRBV10-3 and TRBJ1-2; no definite D call. V shed 3 bases and J shed 1 base, with 3 bases lying between them. Germline values: CDR1 ENHRY, CDR2 SYGVKD. The CDR3 loop spans 12 amino acids.

The chain is built from TRBV11-2 and TRBJ2-5, with 8 bases identical to TRBD2. Germline V gene sequence: CDR1 SGHAT, CDR2 FQNNGV. The CDR3 has 16 residues. The trim removed 1 base at V and 4 bases at J, leaving 8 bases unmatched. The CDR3 sequence: CASSLGFGGGTETQYF. CDR3 in DNA: TGTGCCAGCAGCTTAGGTTTCGGGGGGGGGACAGAGACCCAGTACTTC. The full variable domain, completed using reference TRBV11-2 and TRBJ2-5, is EAGVAQSPRYKIIEKRQSVAFWCNPISGHATLYWYQQILGQGPKLLIQFQNNGVVDDSQLPKDRFSAERLKGVDSTLKIQPAKLEDSAVYLCASSLGFGGGTETQYFGPGTRLLVL.

This chain uses TRBV6-1 with TRBJ1-1, with 8 bases matching TRBD1. Germline V lookup: CDR1 MNHNS, CDR2 SASEGT. The CDR3 consists of 15 residues. After removal of 3 bases from V and 1 base from J, the junction contained 4 bases not matched to a gene. As DNA, the CDR3 is TGTGCCAGCAGTGAGCGTCAGGGGGCGAACACTGAAGCTTTCTTT. It encodes CASSERQGANTEAFF.

The V and J genes are TRBV25-1 and TRBJ1-4, with 7 bases identical to TRBD1. CDR3 length: 13 residues. CDR1 MGHDK and CDR2 SYGVNS come from the germline V gene. Trimming removed 6 bases from V and 8 bases from J; junction bases left unmatched: 6. CDR3 loop: CASRGQSSEKLFF. For the CDR3, the DNA is TGTGCCAGCAGGGGACAGTCTTCGGAAAAACTGTTTTTT. Supplemented by reference TRBV25-1 and TRBJ1-4, the full variable domain reads EADIYQTPRYLVIGTGKKITLECSQTMGHDKMYWYQQDPGMELHLIHYSYGVNSTEKGDLSSESTVSRIRTEHFPLTLESARPSHTSQYLCASRGQSSEKLFFGSGTQLSVL.